This T cell receptor (beta chain) was sequenced during a study of blood T cell repertoires in COVID-19. Study details: Acute and convalescent COVID-19 samples came from the United States, Italy and Spain.

Original handling: Reference gene primer amplification in the assay estimated nucleated cell counts. TCRdb's copy holds only in-frame clones and misses some; the assay was immunoSEQ multiplex PCR. V, J and clone size were drawn from that table, and D and trimming were deduced from the DNA. The sample comprises more than 200,000 clones, approximately 83% of which are singletons, and less than 5.5% rests with the top ten. The V end lost 0 bases, the J end lost 4 bases, and 12 bases lay between the germline ends. The CDR3 totals 15 residues. CDR1 is MGHRA, CDR2 YSYEKL, per germline. The receptor was isolated from a man aged 45-65 years with active or convalescent COVID-19. Sample: peripheral blood. The gene calls are TRBV4-1 and TRBJ1-1; D remains ambiguous. CDR3 in amino acids: CASSQDPGLTTEAFF. The CDR3 DNA follows: TGCGCCAGCAGCCAAGACCCGGGTCTAACCACTGAAGCTTTCTTT.